This TCR beta chain was recovered during a study of blood T cell repertoires in COVID-19. Overall study: Acute and convalescent COVID-19 samples came from the United States, Italy and Spain. T cells, B-cell-depleted T cells, or PBMCs supplied cDNA or gDNA.

Some clones are missing from TCRdb's copy, which holds only in-frame ones; the method was immunoSEQ multiplex PCR. The table shows approximately 96,000 clones, with 81% occurring only once. Sequences were obtained from peripheral blood. The source is a woman of 80 years or more with acute or convalescent COVID-19.

CDR3 protein: CASNLMGGEAFF. CDR3 DNA sequence: TGTGCCAGCAACCTGATGGGGGGTGAAGCTTTCTTT. The gene calls are TRBV27 and TRBJ1-1, with D possibly matching TRBD1 (5 bases). The V end lost 7 bases, the J end lost 7 bases, and 13 bases lay between the germline ends. The CDR3 sequence is 12 residues long. Looked up from germline, CDR1 is MNHEY and CDR2 is SMNVEV (reference sequence).